This T cell receptor beta chain came from a study of T cell responses to AZD1222 COVID-19 vaccine. Study observations and caveats: Spike as a whole was targeted by vaccine-associated CD4 TCRs, dominant at 160-218 and 743-854.

Using immunoSEQ multiplex PCR, the repertoire was profiled, and TCRdb retains in-frame clones only, with some absent. The table has 120,000 or so clones, 75% to 90% seen once. On this clone itself: Its antigen remains unknown.

The sample in question was peripheral blood, obtained on day 0 of MenACWY control vaccination. The source is an adult in good health.

The CDR3 DNA sequence: TGTGCCAGCAGCTTAGTTAGGTTGGAAGTATCAGGGAACTCTGGAAACACCATATATTTT. As protein: CASSLVRLEVSGNSGNTIYF. The chain uses TRBV11-3 and TRBJ1-3, with TRBD1 as a possible D gene (5 bases). Per the germline V gene, CDR1 is SGHNT and CDR2 is YENEEA. Trimming took 1 base from V and 0 from J, leaving 22 bases between them. The CDR3 runs 20 residues.